Listed below are T cell receptor beta chains from one sample, sequenced in a study of blood T cell repertoires in COVID-19. Some clones are missing from TCRdb's copy, which holds only in-frame ones; the method was immunoSEQ multiplex PCR. This repertoire shows some 190,000 clones, more than 85% found once; its top ten account for 20% to 25%. Source material: PBMCs or T cells enriched from blood (not recorded which). These receptor sequences come from a woman in her thirties or forties in a cohort exposed to, infected with or recovered from COVID-19 (not recorded which). Both conserved end residues are part of each CDR3. A D gene is named only where the DNA matches it firmly. Rows may omit the clone size; those that give it use once, few, many or a size class.

J	V	D	size	CDR3	DNA
TRBJ2-5	TRBV13	NA	NA	CASSDRNEETQYF	TGTGCCAGCAGCGACAGGAACGAAGAGACCCAGTACTTC
TRBJ1-2	TRBV27	NA	NA	CASRDSGYTF	TGTGCCAGCAGGGACTCTGGCTACACCTTC
TRBJ1-1	TRBV5-4	TRBD1	NA	CASNSRGRRNTEAFF	TGTGCCAGCAATTCCAGGGGGCGCAGGAACACTGAAGCTTTCTTT
TRBJ2-2	TRBV6-2/TRBV6-3	NA	NA	CASSRTIGELFF	TGTGCCAGCAGTCGGACAATCGGGGAGCTGTTTTTT
TRBJ1-2	TRBV5-1	NA	NA	CASSLETPNYGYTF	TGCGCCAGCAGCTTGGAGACACCCAACTATGGCTACACCTTC
TRBJ1-2	TRBV4-1	TRBD1	NA	CASSPQLDRGGYTF	TGCGCCAGCAGCCCCCAGCTGGACAGGGGTGGCTACACCTTC
TRBJ1-2	TRBV15	NA	NA	CATSPGRNSYGYTF	TGTGCCACCAGCCCAGGGAGGAACTCCTATGGCTACACCTTC
TRBJ2-5	TRBV6-5	NA	NA	CASSYSISTKETQYF	TGTGCCAGCAGTTACTCGATAAGCACGAAAGAGACCCAGTACTTC
TRBJ1-1	TRBV5-5	TRBD1	NA	CASTEQGATEAFF	TGTGCCAGCACTGAACAGGGGGCAACTGAAGCTTTCTTT
TRBJ2-5	TRBV28	TRBD2	NA	CASSPHPTSGGETQYF	TGTGCCAGCAGTCCCCACCCGACTAGCGGGGGAGAGACCCAGTACTTC
TRBJ2-5	TRBV11-3	TRBD2	NA	CASSRLAGHSGTQYF	TGTGCCAGCAGCCGACTAGCGGGGCACTCGGGGACCCAGTACTTC
TRBJ2-7	TRBV6-1	NA	NA	CASSERWAATGYRSYEQYF	TGTGCCAGCAGTGAGCGATGGGCAGCCACCGGTTATAGGTCCTACGAGCAGTACTTC
TRBJ1-6	TRBV30	NA	NA	CGLDSSYNSPLHF	TGTGGACTGGACAGCTCCTATAATTCACCCCTCCACTTT
TRBJ2-2	TRBV19	TRBD2	NA	CASSSLAGPNTGELFF	TGTGCCAGTAGTAGTCTAGCGGGACCGAACACCGGGGAGCTGTTTTTT
TRBJ2-1	TRBV5-1	NA	NA	CASRLGGDSYNEQFF	TGCGCCAGCAGGCTTGGAGGGGACTCCTACAATGAGCAGTTCTTC
TRBJ2-7	TRBV5-8	NA	few	CASSLSAGSYEQYF	TGTGCCAGCAGCTTGTCAGCAGGATCCTACGAGCAGTACTTC
TRBJ2-5	TRBV29-1	NA	NA	CSHEGAVGSLETQYF	TGCAGTCACGAGGGAGCTGTCGGGAGCTTGGAGACCCAGTACTTC
TRBJ2-3	TRBV2	NA	NA	CASSVQGLDTDTQYF	TGTGCCAGCAGTGTGCAGGGACTCGACACAGATACGCAGTATTTT
TRBJ2-7	TRBV5-1	TRBD2	NA	CASSLGTSGRNYYEQYF	TGCGCCAGCAGCCTCGGGACTAGCGGGAGAAACTACTACGAGCAGTACTTC
TRBJ1-1	TRBV3-1/TRBV3-2	NA	NA	CASSQAQGQNTEAFF	TGTGCCAGCAGCCAAGCTCAGGGACAGAACACTGAAGCTTTCTTT
TRBJ2-3	TRBV10-1	NA	NA	CASSGGGYGRSSDTDTQYF	TGCGCCAGCAGTGGAGGGGGTTACGGGAGGTCCTCGGACACAGATACGCAGTATTTT
TRBJ2-1	TRBV6-4	NA	many	CASSTRGGTGYNEQFF	TGTGCCAGCAGTACCAGGGGTGGCACCGGCTACAATGAGCAGTTCTTC
TRBJ2-1	TRBV6-4	NA	NA	CASSDSVAPGVAHEQFF	TGTGCCAGCAGTGACTCAGTAGCTCCGGGAGTGGCGCATGAGCAGTTCTTC
TRBJ2-2	TRBV18	NA	NA	CASSGGNTGELFF	TGTGCCAGCTCCGGGGGAAACACCGGGGAGCTGTTTTTT
TRBJ2-1	TRBV11-2	NA	once	CASSPSRYNEQFF	TGTGCCAGCAGCCCTAGTCGGTACAATGAGCAGTTCTTC
TRBJ2-7	TRBV28	TRBD2	NA	CASSRTSEASYEQYF	TGTGCCAGCAGTCGGACTAGCGAGGCCTCCTACGAGCAGTACTTC
TRBJ2-7	TRBV28	TRBD2	medium-sized	CASSVGGAGEQYF	TGTGCCAGCAGTGTGGGAGGGGCGGGGGAGCAGTACTTC
TRBJ2-7	TRBV10-3	NA	NA	CAISDRGLFYEQYF	TGTGCCATCAGTGACAGGGGCCTTTTCTACGAGCAGTACTTC